Below are 25 T cell receptor beta chains sequenced from a single sample in a study of T-cell reconstitution after alpha-beta-depleted transplantation in children. Unique molecular identifiers were incorporated into the prepared TCRbeta library. TCRdb reanalysed the PCR reads using MiXCR and keeps one entry per CDR3 protein. The table shows about 580,000 distinct CDR3 sequences, with around 27% occurring only once. Sequenced material: PBMCs, taken before TCRalphabeta/CD19-depleted stem cell transplant. The receptors here all came from a boy under two years old with Wiskott-Aldrich syndrome, due to receive a stem cell transplant.

This clonotype was counted a few times. V gene TRBV29-1 combines with J gene TRBJ2-1; TRBD1 is a possible D gene (6 bases). Deletions cut 4 bases from V and 2 bases from J, with 9 bases between. Per the germline V gene, CDR1 is SQVTM and CDR2 is ANQGSEA. The CDR3 length is 13 residues. CDR3 coding DNA: TGCAGCGTTGGACAGGTAACCTACAATGAGCAGTTCTTC. Translating it yields CSVGQVTYNEQFF.

The rearrangement uses TRBV6-5 and TRBJ1-6; D is ambiguous. Trimming shortened V by 4 bases and J by 1 base, and 11 bases separated the two germline ends. Germline lookup yields CDR1 MNHEY and CDR2 SVGAGI. The CDR3 sequence is 16 residues long. CDR3 in amino acids: CASSLAGISYNSPLHF. The CDR3, as DNA: TGTGCCAGCAGTTTAGCGGGGATATCCTATAATTCACCCCTCCACTTT.

This clonotype was found a few times. The chain joins TRBV30 to TRBJ2-2; D call uncertain. This CDR3 region has 13 residues. Germline-derived CDR1 and CDR2 are GTSNPN and SVGIG (reference sequence). Trimming pared 2 bases from V and 5 bases from J, leaving 9 bases between. DNA for the CDR3: TGTGCCTGGAGTTATCGGTGGACCGGGGAGCTGTTTTTT. Protein product: CAWSYRWTGELFF.

This clonotype occurred a few times. CDR3 sequence (DNA): TGCAGTGCTAGAGTCCCTAGCGGGGCAGATACGCAGTATTTT. As protein: CSARVPSGADTQYF. This sequence joins TRBV20-1 and TRBJ2-3; 9 nucleotides match TRBD2. Germline CDR1 DFQATT, CDR2 SNEGSKA (reference sequence). V gave up 1 base and J gave up 4 bases; unmatched junction bases: 3. The CDR3 length is 14 residues.

The V call is TRBV6-1, the J call TRBJ1-5; tentative D call: TRBD1 (6 bases). Trimming removed 6 bases from V and 1 base from J, with 13 bases in between. The germline V gene encodes CDR1 MNHNS and CDR2 SASEGT. The CDR3 sequence is 15 residues long. Here the CDR3 reads CASSLQDRSNQPQHF. The DNA of the CDR3 is TGTGCCAGCAGCCTACAGGACAGAAGCAATCAGCCCCAGCATTTT.

This clonotype was picked up a small number of times. J is TRBJ2-2 and V is TRBV4-2; 8 nucleotides agree with TRBD2. Trimming at V came to 4 bases and at J to 2 bases, leaving 3 bases not matched to a gene. Germline CDR1 is LGHNA and CDR2 is YNFKEQ. The CDR3 has 15 amino acids. Here the CDR3 DNA reads TGTGCCAGCAGCCTGACTAGCGTAAACACCGGGGAGCTGTTTTTT. Translation: CASSLTSVNTGELFF.

This chain links TRBV12-5 with TRBJ2-3; D call uncertain. Germline loops: CDR1 LGHNT, CDR2 FRNRAP. This CDR3 contains 14 residues. V was clipped by 6 bases and J by 6 bases, with 16 bases between them. The CDR3 DNA follows: TGTGCTAGTGGCTTTGGACCGCTCCACGATACGCAGTATTTT. Its protein product is CASGFGPLHDTQYF.

This clonotype was seen a single time. The genes are TRBV20-1 and TRBJ2-3, with TRBD2 identical over 11 bases. The CDR3 runs to 16 residues. CDR1 and CDR2 from the germline V gene are DFQATT and SNEGSKA (reference sequence). V trimming: 0 bases; J trimming: 2 bases; junction bases outside the gene matches: 4. This chain's CDR3 is CSARDGTSGYTDTQYF. CDR3 DNA sequence: TGCAGTGCTAGAGACGGGACTAGCGGTTACACAGATACGCAGTATTTT.

The rearrangement links TRBV5-1 to TRBJ1-2; TRBD1 agrees at 7 bases. CDR1 is SGHRS and CDR2 is YFSETQ in the germline V gene. V lost 0 bases to trimming and J lost 4 bases; unmatched junction nucleotides: 6. The CDR3 has 15 residues. CDR3 in DNA: TGCGCCAGCAGCTTGGGCCAGGGGGAACTCTATGGCTACACCTTC. Residues: CASSLGQGELYGYTF.

This clonotype was picked up a small number of times. The CDR3 protein is CSARWQGIFNEQFF. CDR3 coding DNA: TGCAGTGCTAGATGGCAGGGGATTTTCAATGAGCAGTTCTTC. This chain uses TRBV20-1 with TRBJ2-1; a weak D match, TRBD1 (6 bases). V was cut by 2 bases and J by 6 bases, with 14 bases left in between. This CDR3 comprises 14 residues. CDR1 and CDR2 (germline): DFQATT, SNEGSKA (reference sequence).

This clonotype has a handful of counts. The chain uses TRBV5-1 and TRBJ1-1; D is possibly TRBD1 (5 bases). The V gene lost 4 bases and the J gene lost 0 bases, with 13 bases spanning the gap. Germline V gene sequence: CDR1 SGHRS, CDR2 YFSETQ. The CDR3 covers 15 residues. The CDR3 DNA reads as TGCGCCAGCAGCGGGGGACGGTTCATGAACACTGAAGCTTTCTTT. Protein product: CASSGGRFMNTEAFF.

The chain carries TRBV5-1 and TRBJ2-7; D possibly corresponds to TRBD2 (5 bases). CDR1 is SGHRS and CDR2 is YFSETQ in the germline V gene. V was trimmed by 2 bases and J by 0 bases, leaving 9 bases between them. The CDR3 sequence is 14 residues long. CDR3 bases: TGCGCCAGCAGCTTAGCGGAAATCTCCTACGAGCAGTACTTC. This codes for CASSLAEISYEQYF. Combining the CDR3 with reference TRBV5-1 and TRBJ2-7 gives the whole variable domain KAGVTQTPRYLIKTRGQQVTLSCSPISGHRSVSWYQQTPGQGLQFLFEYFSETQRNKGNFPGRFSGRQFSNSRSEMNVSTLELGDSALYLCASSLAEISYEQYFGPGTRLTVT.

The chain is built from TRBV20-1 and TRBJ2-3; no firm D call. This CDR3 is built from 14 residues. V was shortened by 3 bases and J by 0 bases, with 10 bases between the two germline ends. Germline-derived CDR1 and CDR2 are DFQATT and SNEGSKA (reference sequence). CDR3 residues: CSASKPSSTDTQYF. The CDR3 DNA sequence: TGCAGTGCTAGTAAGCCATCTAGCACAGATACGCAGTATTTT.

The V call is TRBV12-3 or TRBV12-4, the J call TRBJ2-1; D ambiguous. V dropped 5 bases and J dropped 7 bases, with 12 bases sitting between them. There are 13 residues in the CDR3. As DNA, the CDR3 is TGTGCCAGCAGTCGCCTTCGGGTTAATGAGCAGTTCTTC. Amino acid sequence: CASSRLRVNEQFF.

This sequence joins TRBV5-1 and TRBJ2-7; D may be TRBD1 (8 bases). Trimming left V 4 bases short and J 2 bases short, with 16 bases between. CDR1 is SGHRS and CDR2 is YFSETQ in the germline V gene. The CDR3 totals 15 residues. The CDR3 DNA reads as TGCGCCAGCAGCAACAACAGGGGGGGGACCTACGAGCAGTACTTC. Amino acids: CASSNNRGGTYEQYF.

The V call is TRBV15, the J call TRBJ1-2; possible D gene TRBD1, 5 bases. Germline V gives CDR1 LNHNV, CDR2 YYDKDF (reference sequence). The length of the CDR3 is 13 residues. Deletions cut 5 bases from V and 8 bases from J, with 15 bases between. The CDR3 region has the DNA TGTGCCACCAGCCCCACGCACCCAGGGGGCTACACCTTC. Encoded protein: CATSPTHPGGYTF. Full variable domain (remainder filled in from reference TRBV15 and TRBJ1-2): DAMVIQNPRYQVTQFGKPVTLSCSQTLNHNVMYWYQQKSSQAPKLLFHYYDKDFNNEADTPDNFQSRRPNTSFCFLDIRSPGLGDTAMYLCATSPTHPGGYTFGSGTRLTVV.

The chain couples TRBV6-1 to TRBJ2-7; D is perhaps TRBD2 (6 bases). V lost 6 bases and J 1 base, leaving 16 bases between the germline ends. The germline gives CDR1 MNHNS, CDR2 SASEGT. CDR3 length equals 15 residues. CDR3 nucleotide sequence: TGTGCCAGCAGGGGGGAGGCTGCCTTATCCTACGAGCAGTACTTC. Residues: CASRGEAALSYEQYF.

The V and J genes are TRBV9 and TRBJ2-2; 10 nucleotides agree with TRBD1. CDR1 SGDLS and CDR2 YYNGEE come from the germline V gene. This CDR3 is 16 amino acids long. J gave up 4 bases and V 4 bases, and 7 bases lay outside the gene matches. The CDR3 loop reads CASSSRTGGSTGELFF. DNA of the CDR3: TGTGCCAGCAGCTCCAGGACAGGGGGTAGCACCGGGGAGCTGTTTTTT.

This clonotype was observed a handful of times. This rearrangement joins TRBV18 to TRBJ2-7, with TRBD2 matching 7 bases. The CDR3 runs 16 residues. The ends lost 4 bases at V and 3 bases at J; junction bases unmatched: 12. The germline V gene has CDR1 KGHSH and CDR2 LQKENI. In nucleotides, the CDR3 is TGTGCCAGCTCACTGTACCTAGCGGCCCAGGACTACGAGCAGTACTTC. It is translated as CASSLYLAAQDYEQYF. The variable domain in full, with the rest retrieved from reference TRBV18 and TRBJ2-7, is NAGVMQNPRHLVRRRGQEARLRCSPMKGHSHVYWYRQLPEEGLKFMVYLQKENIIDESGMPKERFSAEFPKEGPSILRIQQVVRGDSAAYFCASSLYLAAQDYEQYFGPGTRLTVT.

In its sample, this clonotype was seen many times. V and J are TRBV7-6 and TRBJ2-1; D is unclear. The V end lost 1 base, the J end lost 4 bases, and 5 bases lay between the germline ends. The CDR3 length is 13 residues. Germline-derived CDR1 and CDR2 are SGHVS and FNYEAQ. CDR3 coding DNA: TGTGCCAGCAGCTTAGTAACGTACAATGAGCAGTTCTTC. Translating it yields CASSLVTYNEQFF. Combining the CDR3 with reference TRBV7-6 and TRBJ2-1 gives the whole variable domain GAGVSQSPRYKVTKRGQDVALRCDPISGHVSLYWYRQALGQGPEFLTYFNYEAQQDKSGLPNDRFSAERPEGSISTLTIQRTEQRDSAMYRCASSLVTYNEQFFGPGTRLTVL.

The rearrangement uses TRBV11-2 and TRBJ2-5; weak D call: TRBD2 (5 bases). With 6 bases removed from V and 1 base from J, the gap between germline ends came to 12 bases. This CDR3 is 14 amino acids long. CDR1 is SGHAT, CDR2 FQNNGV, per germline. The DNA of the CDR3 is TGTGCCAGCAGTACCCTAGCATTCCAAGAGACCCAGTACTTC. The encoded protein is CASSTLAFQETQYF.

The chain links TRBV5-5 to TRBJ2-1; 7 bases are shared with TRBD2. This CDR3 is built from 15 residues. With V trimmed by 0 bases and J by 10 bases, 10 bases remained unmatched. Germline V gene lookup returns CDR1 SGHKS and CDR2 YYEKEE (reference sequence). CDR3 protein: CASSLVREGLIEQFF. CDR3 nucleotide sequence: TGTGCCAGCAGCTTGGTGAGGGAGGGCCTCATCGAGCAGTTCTTC.

In its sample, this clonotype was seen a few times. Without the conserved terminal phenylalanine or tryptophan, this CDR3 likely stems from a read error. The chain employs TRBV12-3 or TRBV12-4 and TRBJ1-5; tentative D call: TRBD1 (5 bases). The CDR3 spans 14 residues. V lost 5 bases, J lost 4 bases, and 12 bases lay in between. The CDR3 reads CASSRDGYNQPQHP. CDR3 sequence (DNA): TGTGCCAGCAGTCGGGACGGATATAATCAGCCCCAGCATCCT.

V and J are TRBV10-3 and TRBJ2-7; 10 nucleotides line up with TRBD1. Unmatched junction bases numbered 5, after V lost 3 bases and J lost 3 bases. From germline, CDR1 is ENHRY and CDR2 SYGVKD. This CDR3 is built from 15 residues. CDR3 DNA sequence: TGTGCCATCAGTGACGGGACAGGGGCCTTCTACGAGCAGTACTTC. Translated: CAISDGTGAFYEQYF.

This CDR3 reads CASSLDSRNTEAFF. DNA for the CDR3: TGTGCCAGCAGCTTGGACAGTCGGAACACTGAAGCTTTCTTT. The rearrangement uses TRBV7-8 and TRBJ1-1, with D possibly being TRBD1 (6 bases). The length of the CDR3 is 14 residues. Trimming took off 3 bases at V and 1 base at J, with 9 bases between the two ends. Germline CDR1 SGHVS, CDR2 FQNEAQ.